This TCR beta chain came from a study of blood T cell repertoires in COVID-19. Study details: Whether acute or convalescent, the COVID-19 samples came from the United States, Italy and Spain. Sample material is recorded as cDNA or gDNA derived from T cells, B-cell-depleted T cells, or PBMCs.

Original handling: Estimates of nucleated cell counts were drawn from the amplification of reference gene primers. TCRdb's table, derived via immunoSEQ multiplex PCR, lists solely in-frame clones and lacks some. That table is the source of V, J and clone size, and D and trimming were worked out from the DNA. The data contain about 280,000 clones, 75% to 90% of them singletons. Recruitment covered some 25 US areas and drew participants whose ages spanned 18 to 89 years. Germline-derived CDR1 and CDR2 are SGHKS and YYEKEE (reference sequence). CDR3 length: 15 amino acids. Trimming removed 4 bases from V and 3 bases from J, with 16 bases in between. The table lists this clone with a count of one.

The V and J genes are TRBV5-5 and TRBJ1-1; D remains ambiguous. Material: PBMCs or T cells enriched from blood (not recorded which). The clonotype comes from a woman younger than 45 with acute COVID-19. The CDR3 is CASSPARWEYTEAFF. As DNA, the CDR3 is TGTGCCAGCAGCCCAGCCAGGTGGGAGTACACTGAAGCTTTCTTT.